Shown below are 12 T cell receptor beta chains from a single sample sequenced in a study of blood T cell repertoires in COVID-19. TCRdb keeps only in-frame clones here, not all; method: immunoSEQ multiplex PCR. The data show nearly 200,000 clones, around 82% seen once. The material sequenced was PBMCs or T cells enriched from blood (not recorded which). Every receptor here comes from a middle-aged man who had recovered from COVID-19.

J is TRBJ2-2 and V is TRBV9; TRBD1 aligns across 8 bases. Germline values: CDR1 SGDLS, CDR2 YYNGEE. With V trimmed by 3 bases and J by 2 bases, 6 bases remained unmatched. The CDR3 runs to 16 residues. The CDR3: CASSAQGTGNTGELFF. CDR3 DNA sequence: TGTGCCAGCAGCGCACAGGGGACAGGAAACACCGGGGAGCTGTTTTTT. Full variable domain (outside the CDR3, taken from reference TRBV9 and TRBJ2-2): DSGVTQTPKHLITATGQRVTLRCSPRSGDLSVYWYQQSLDQGLQFLIQYYNGEERAKGNILERFSAQQFPDLHSELNLSSLELGDSALYFCASSAQGTGNTGELFFGEGSRLTVL.

The chain is built from TRBV3-1 (or the pseudogene TRBV3-2) and TRBJ1-1; 8 bases match TRBD1. Looked up from germline, CDR1 is LGHDT and CDR2 is YNNKEL (reference sequence). V was pared by 5 bases and J by 4 bases, with 3 bases of the junction left unmatched. This CDR3 is 13 amino acids long. The CDR3 DNA sequence: TGTGCCAGCAGCGCTACAGGGGGCACTGAAGCTTTCTTT. Its protein is CASSATGGTEAFF.

This chain connects TRBV7-9 to TRBJ1-3; 8 nucleotides align to TRBD1. Germline loops: CDR1 SEHNR, CDR2 FQNEAQ (reference sequence). The V and J ends lost 4 bases and 6 bases, in that order; junction bases with no gene match: 14. This CDR3 contains 17 residues. The CDR3 loop is CASSSRETGQGVNTIYF. Here the CDR3 DNA reads TGTGCCAGCAGCTCCAGGGAGACTGGACAGGGCGTAAACACCATATATTTT. The whole variable domain, remainder taken from reference TRBV7-9 and TRBJ1-3, is DTGVSQNPRHKITKRGQNVTFRCDPISEHNRLYWYRQTLGQGPEFLTYFQNEAQLEKSRLLSDRFSAERPKGSFSTLEIQRTEQGDSAMYLCASSSRETGQGVNTIYFGEGSWLTVV.

The chain is built from TRBV5-8 and TRBJ1-5; D unclear. The germline CDR1 and CDR2 sequences are SGHTS and YDEGEE. The germline V and J ends were trimmed by 2 bases and 9 bases, with 6 bases remaining between them. The length of the CDR3 is 11 residues. CDR3 coding DNA: TGTGCCAGCAGCTTAGAGTGGCCCCAGCATTTT. This sequence encodes CASSLEWPQHF.

The chain links TRBV5-6 to TRBJ1-1; 8 nucleotides agree with TRBD1. Germline V CDR1 and CDR2: SGHDT, YYEEEE. The CDR3 is 16 residues long. The V and J ends lost 1 base and 5 bases, in that order; junction bases with no gene match: 10. The CDR3 loop is CASSLPGGQGSTEAFF. CDR3 in DNA: TGTGCCAGCAGCTTGCCCGGAGGACAGGGAAGTACTGAAGCTTTCTTT.

There are a few counts of this clone. The rearrangement links TRBV9 to TRBJ2-2; tentative D call: TRBD2 (6 bases). The length of the CDR3 is 14 residues. V lost 5 bases, J lost 6 bases, and 14 bases lay in between. Germline CDR1 reads SGDLS; CDR2 reads YYNGEE. The CDR3 region is CASRRDSYAGELFF. CDR3 nucleotides: TGTGCCAGCAGACGGGACTCCTACGCCGGGGAGCTGTTTTTT.

This chain links TRBV6-5 with TRBJ2-3; no clear D gene. The CDR3 is 14 residues long. Germline V gene sequence: CDR1 MNHEY, CDR2 SVGAGI. V lost 8 bases and J lost 0, with 12 bases in between. The CDR3 is CASLRMPSTDTQYF. The CDR3 DNA is TGTGCCAGCTTGAGGATGCCGAGCACAGATACGCAGTATTTT.

This chain connects TRBV29-1 to TRBJ1-1; possibly TRBD1 for D (5 bases). V dropped 7 bases and J dropped 0 bases, with 12 bases sitting between them. Germline V gene data show CDR1 as SQVTM and CDR2 as ANQGSEA. This CDR3 has 13 residues. CDR3 in amino acids: CSAQTALNTEAFF. The CDR3 region has the DNA TGCAGCGCGCAGACAGCCCTGAACACTGAAGCTTTCTTT. Drawing the rest from reference TRBV29-1 and TRBJ1-1, the complete variable domain is SAVISQKPSRDICQRGTSLTIQCQVDSQVTMMFWYRQQPGQSLTLIATANQGSEATYESGFVIDKFPISRPNLTFSTLTVSNMSPEDSSIYLCSAQTALNTEAFFGQGTRLTVV.

As DNA, the CDR3 is TGTGCCAGCAGCTTGGTTGGTGGGACAGCTTCTAACTATGGCTACACCTTC. The encoded protein is CASSLVGGTASNYGYTF. This rearrangement joins TRBV5-4 to TRBJ1-2; 7 nucleotides agree with TRBD1. V trimming: 0 bases; J trimming: 0 bases; junction bases outside the gene matches: 8. The germline CDR1 and CDR2 sequences are SGHNT and YYREEE (reference sequence). The length of the CDR3 is 17 residues.

The chain recombines TRBV9 with TRBJ1-2; D call uncertain. The V end was cut by 4 bases, the J end by 1 base, with 14 bases between. The germline CDR1 and CDR2 sequences are SGDLS and YYNGEE. The CDR3 loop spans 15 amino acids. The chain's CDR3 is CASSREPGGNYGYTF. The CDR3 coding sequence is TGTGCCAGCAGCCGTGAGCCAGGAGGTAACTATGGCTACACCTTC. The full variable domain, completed using reference TRBV9 and TRBJ1-2, is DSGVTQTPKHLITATGQRVTLRCSPRSGDLSVYWYQQSLDQGLQFLIQYYNGEERAKGNILERFSAQQFPDLHSELNLSSLELGDSALYFCASSREPGGNYGYTFGSGTRLTVV.

The rearrangement uses TRBV9 and TRBJ2-2, with 14 nucleotides matching TRBD2. V lost 3 bases and J lost 3; bases outside the gene matches: 7. Germline-derived CDR1 and CDR2 are SGDLS and YYNGEE. The CDR3 is made up of 18 amino acids. DNA of the CDR3: TGTGCCAGCAGCGCCCAGGGACTAGCGGGGGAGGACACCGGGGAGCTGTTTTTT. Its translation: CASSAQGLAGEDTGELFF.

V is TRBV18 and J is TRBJ1-2; 11 nucleotides align to TRBD1. Germline V lookup: CDR1 KGHSH, CDR2 LQKENI. The length of the CDR3 is 14 residues. Unmatched junction bases numbered 3, after V lost 3 bases and J lost 6 bases. The CDR3 protein is CASSPGQGADGYTF. The CDR3 DNA reads as TGTGCCAGCTCACCCGGACAGGGGGCTGATGGCTACACCTTC.